These 10 T cell receptor beta chains originate from one sample sequenced in a study of cytomegalovirus exposure and HLA in healthy donors. Primers: 60 Vbeta forward and 13 Jbeta reverse. Sequencing used immunoSEQ multiplex PCR; TCRdb keeps in-frame clones, though not all of them. This sample has 150,000 to 200,000 clones, with roughly 73% found just once. Sequencing was performed on PBMCs. Every receptor here comes from a woman aged 40 to 50 in good health and CMV-seropositive.

The genes are TRBV4-1 and TRBJ1-2; no clear D. Per the germline V gene, CDR1 is MGHRA and CDR2 is YSYEKL. CDR3 length equals 14 residues. Trimming left V 0 bases short and J 4 bases short, with 9 bases between. The CDR3 protein is CASSQESSGYGYTF. The CDR3 DNA sequence: TGCGCCAGCAGCCAAGAGAGTTCCGGCTATGGCTACACCTTC.

V usage is TRBV11-2 and J usage is TRBJ1-2; no firm D call. Germline V gives CDR1 SGHAT, CDR2 FQNNGV. The CDR3 sequence is 14 residues long. V was trimmed by 5 bases and J by 5 bases, leaving 15 bases between them. This chain's CDR3 is CASSPLRGRYGYTF. CDR3 DNA: TGTGCCAGCAGCCCTCTGCGGGGTCGATATGGCTACACCTTC.

The chain joins TRBV27 to TRBJ1-5; D call uncertain. Trimming removed 3 bases at V and 4 bases at J, with 10 bases between. This CDR3 region has 14 residues. The germline gives CDR1 MNHEY, CDR2 SMNVEV (reference sequence). The CDR3 loop reads CASSLGGVNQPQHF. The CDR3 DNA reads TGTGCCAGCAGTTTGGGAGGAGTAAATCAGCCCCAGCATTTT.

This clone has only one observation. The V gene is TRBV7-7, the J gene TRBJ2-3; D is uncertain. The V gene's germline CDR1 is SSHAT and CDR2 FNYEAQ (reference sequence). The length of the CDR3 is 15 residues. The CDR3 region is CAPILWATPTDTQYF. DNA of the CDR3: TGTGCTCCAATTCTGTGGGCTACTCCCACAGATACGCAGTATTTT.

The V call is TRBV28, the J call TRBJ2-7; a weak D match, TRBD1 (5 bases). The germline V and J ends were trimmed by 5 bases and 5 bases, with 22 bases remaining between them. Germline CDR1 reads MDHEN; CDR2 reads SYDVKM. The CDR3 totals 16 residues. The CDR3 sequence: CASSPLQDLGKDEQYF. CDR3 sequence (DNA): TGTGCCAGCAGTCCGTTACAGGACCTGGGGAAGGACGAGCAGTACTTC.

This clone was seen just once. The chain has TRBV14 and TRBJ2-1; D may be TRBD1 (5 bases). V lost 4 bases and J lost 4, with 14 bases in between. The CDR3 runs 15 residues. The germline V gene has CDR1 SGHDN and CDR2 FVKESK. CDR3 sequence reads: CASSPPQGGYNEQFF. The CDR3 nucleotides are TGTGCCAGCAGCCCCCCCCAGGGTGGGTACAATGAGCAGTTCTTC.

J is TRBJ2-2 and V is TRBV2, with D perhaps matching TRBD2 (6 bases). The CDR3 loop spans 14 amino acids. Germline V gene data show CDR1 as SNHLY and CDR2 as FYNNEI. V lost 4 bases to trimming and J lost 5 bases, with 11 bases between them. The CDR3 sequence: CASSGTAGTGELFF. For the CDR3, the DNA is TGTGCCAGCAGTGGGACGGCGGGGACCGGGGAGCTGTTTTTT.

The chain joins TRBV18 to TRBJ1-4; D possibly corresponds to TRBD1 (5 bases). CDR1 and CDR2 (germline): KGHSH, LQKENI. The CDR3 has 16 amino acids. V lost 2 bases, J lost 2 bases, and 12 bases lay in between. As DNA, the CDR3 is TGTGCCAGCTCACCATCGGGGGGACGGACTAATGAAAAACTGTTTTTT. This encodes CASSPSGGRTNEKLFF.

V usage is TRBV7-9 and J usage is TRBJ1-1; 7 bases align to TRBD1. The V segment lost 3 bases and the J segment 7 bases; nucleotides outside the gene matches: 11. CDR3 size: 15 residues. Germline V CDR1 and CDR2: SEHNR, FQNEAQ (reference sequence). CDR3 in amino acids: CASSFGMSGTVEAFF. CDR3 in DNA: TGTGCCAGCAGCTTTGGGATGTCAGGGACAGTTGAAGCTTTCTTT. Complete variable domain (other parts from reference TRBV7-9 and TRBJ1-1): DTGVSQNPRHKITKRGQNVTFRCDPISEHNRLYWYRQTLGQGPEFLTYFQNEAQLEKSRLLSDRFSAERPKGSFSTLEIQRTEQGDSAMYLCASSFGMSGTVEAFFGQGTRLTVV.

The CDR3, as DNA: TGTGCCAGCAGTGAAGTAGGGGTCGAGCAGTACTTC. It encodes CASSEVGVEQYF. This rearrangement joins TRBV2 to TRBJ2-7; TRBD1 might be the D (5 bases). The CDR3 consists of 12 residues. The ends were cut back, 1 base at V and 6 bases at J, with 7 bases in the middle. Germline assignment: CDR1 SNHLY and CDR2 FYNNEI.